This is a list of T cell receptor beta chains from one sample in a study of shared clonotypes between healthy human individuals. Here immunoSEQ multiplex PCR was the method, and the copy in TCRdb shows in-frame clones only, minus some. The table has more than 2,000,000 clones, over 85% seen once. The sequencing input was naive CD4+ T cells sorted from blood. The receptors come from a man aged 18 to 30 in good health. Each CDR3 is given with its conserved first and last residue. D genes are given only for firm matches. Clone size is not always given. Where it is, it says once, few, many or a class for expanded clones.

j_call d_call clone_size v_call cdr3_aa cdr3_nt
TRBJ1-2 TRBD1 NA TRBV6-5 CASSYHSTGGNYGYTF TGTGCCAGCAGTTACCACTCTACAGGGGGAAACTATGGCTACACCTTC
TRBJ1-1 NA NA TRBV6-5 CASSYSGYRDTEAFF TGTGCCAGCAGTTACTCTGGATACCGGGACACTGAAGCTTTCTTT
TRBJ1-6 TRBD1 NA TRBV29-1 CSVEATGSSYNSPLHF TGCAGCGTTGAAGCGACAGGGAGCTCCTATAATTCACCCCTCCACTTT
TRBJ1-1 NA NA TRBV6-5 CASTLRQAKNTEAFF TGTGCCAGCACCCTGCGTCAGGCCAAGAACACTGAAGCTTTCTTT
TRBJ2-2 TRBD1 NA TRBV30 CAWSFGQGTGELFF TGTGCCTGGAGTTTCGGACAGGGCACCGGGGAGCTGTTTTTT
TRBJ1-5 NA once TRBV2 CASTRTVGAQPQHF TGTGCCAGCACACGGACAGTAGGGGCTCAGCCCCAGCATTTT
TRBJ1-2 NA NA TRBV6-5 CASKQVDYGYTF TGTGCCAGCAAACAGGTTGACTATGGCTACACCTTC
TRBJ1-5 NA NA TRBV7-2 CASSLGQGWGQPQHF TGTGCCAGCAGCTTGGGGCAGGGCTGGGGTCAGCCCCAGCATTTT
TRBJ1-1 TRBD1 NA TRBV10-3 CATEQGVNTEAFF TGTGCCACTGAACAGGGGGTGAACACTGAAGCTTTCTTT
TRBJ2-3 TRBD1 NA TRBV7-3 CASSPMGQSTDTQYF TGTGCCAGCAGCCCAATGGGACAGAGCACAGATACGCAGTATTTT
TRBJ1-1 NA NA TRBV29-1 CSVVRGGGTEAFF TGCAGCGTCGTTAGGGGCGGTGGCACTGAAGCTTTCTTT
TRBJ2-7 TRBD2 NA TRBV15 CATSSTRRGLAWSSYEQYF TGTGCCACCAGCTCCACGCGGAGGGGACTAGCGTGGAGCTCCTACGAGCAGTACTTC
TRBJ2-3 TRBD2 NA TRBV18 CASSHTSGRTDTQYF TGTGCCAGCTCACACACTAGCGGGAGGACAGATACGCAGTATTTT
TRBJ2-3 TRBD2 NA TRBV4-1 CASSQTLAGGTDTQYF TGCGCCAGCAGCCAGACACTAGCGGGGGGAACAGATACGCAGTATTTT
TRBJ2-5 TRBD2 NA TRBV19 CASSIAYRLAGGPQTQYF TGTGCCAGTAGTATAGCCTACCGACTAGCGGGAGGGCCCCAGACCCAGTACTTC
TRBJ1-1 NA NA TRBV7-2 CASSHQSFEAFF TGTGCCAGCAGCCATCAGAGTTTTGAAGCTTTCTTT
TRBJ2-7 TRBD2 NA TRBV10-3 CAITTAGAPYEQYF TGTGCCATCACCACAGCGGGGGCCCCCTACGAGCAGTACTTC